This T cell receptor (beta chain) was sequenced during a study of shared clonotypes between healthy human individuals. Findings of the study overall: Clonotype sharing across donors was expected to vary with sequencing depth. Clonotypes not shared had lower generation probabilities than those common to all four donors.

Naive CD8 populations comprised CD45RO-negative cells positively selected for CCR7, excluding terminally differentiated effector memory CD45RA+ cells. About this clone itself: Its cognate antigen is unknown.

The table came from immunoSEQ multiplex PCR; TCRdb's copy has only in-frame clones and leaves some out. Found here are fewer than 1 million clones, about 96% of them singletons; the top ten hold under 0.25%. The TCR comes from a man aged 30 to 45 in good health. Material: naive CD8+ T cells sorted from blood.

The CDR3 protein is CASSPRGSGAWEQYF. As DNA, the CDR3 is TGTGCCAGCAGCCCTCGGGGTAGCGGGGCGTGGGAGCAGTACTTC. The V call is TRBV9, the J call TRBJ2-7; 8 bases map to TRBD2. CDR1 is SGDLS and CDR2 is YYNGEE in the germline V gene. V shed 4 bases and J 7 bases; nucleotides not matched to a gene: 13. There are 15 residues in the CDR3.